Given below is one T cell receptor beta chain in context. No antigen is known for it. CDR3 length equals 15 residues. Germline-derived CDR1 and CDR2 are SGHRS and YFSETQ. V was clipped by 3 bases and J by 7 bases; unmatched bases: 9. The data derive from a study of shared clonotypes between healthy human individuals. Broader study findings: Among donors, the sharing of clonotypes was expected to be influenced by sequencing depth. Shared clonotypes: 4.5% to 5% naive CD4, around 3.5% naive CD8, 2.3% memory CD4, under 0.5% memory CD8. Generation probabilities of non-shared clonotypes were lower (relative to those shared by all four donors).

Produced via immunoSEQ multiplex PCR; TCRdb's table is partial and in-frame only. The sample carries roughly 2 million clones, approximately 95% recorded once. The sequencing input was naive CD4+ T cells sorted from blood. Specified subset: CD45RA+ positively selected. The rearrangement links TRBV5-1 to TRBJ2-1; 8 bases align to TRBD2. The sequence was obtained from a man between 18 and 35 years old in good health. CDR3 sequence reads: CASSSDSGGKNEQFF. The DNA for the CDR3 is TGCGCCAGCAGCTCGGACAGCGGGGGTAAAAATGAGCAGTTCTTC.